Each of the 22 T cell receptor beta chains below was sequenced from the same sample in a study of blood T cell repertoires in COVID-19. The protocol was immunoSEQ multiplex PCR, while the TCRdb copy is restricted to in-frame clones and leaves out a portion. The sample lists roughly 200,000 clones; almost 90% were seen once. The sample comprised peripheral blood. All receptors derive from a man aged 18 to 30 with active or convalescent COVID-19.

V gene TRBV3-1 (or the pseudogene TRBV3-2) combines with J gene TRBJ1-3; perhaps TRBD1 as D (5 bases). The CDR3 is 14 residues long. Between the trimmed V and J ends, which lost 1 base and 2 bases, there was a span of 6 bases. Per the germline V gene, CDR1 is LGHDT and CDR2 is YNNKEL (reference sequence). The CDR3 spells CASSQAGTGNTIYF. CDR3 coding DNA: TGTGCCAGCAGCCAAGCAGGGACTGGAAACACCATATATTTT.

The chain combines TRBV9 with TRBJ2-1; D is possibly TRBD2 (6 bases). The CDR3 runs 15 residues. CDR1 SGDLS and CDR2 YYNGEE come from the germline V gene. Trimming left V 0 bases short and J 5 bases short, with 12 bases between. CDR3 in DNA: TGTGCCAGCAGCGTAGCTGTGGTAGCGGACAATGAGCAGTTCTTC. Residues: CASSVAVVADNEQFF.

This rearrangement joins TRBV5-1 to TRBJ2-3, with 15 bases fitting TRBD2. V lost 8 bases, J lost 4 bases, and 8 bases stayed unmatched. The CDR3 consists of 16 residues. Germline V gives CDR1 SGHRS, CDR2 YFSETQ. CDR3 sequence (DNA): TGCGCCAGTCGGACTAGCGGGAGGGCCGGGGCAGATACGCAGTATTTT. It encodes CASRTSGRAGADTQYF. The full variable domain, rest sourced from reference TRBV5-1 and TRBJ2-3, is KAGVTQTPRYLIKTRGQQVTLSCSPISGHRSVSWYQQTPGQGLQFLFEYFSETQRNKGNFPGRFSGRQFSNSRSEMNVSTLELGDSALYLCASRTSGRAGADTQYFGPGTRLTVL.

The chain recombines TRBV18 with TRBJ1-1; perhaps TRBD1 as D (6 bases). Deletions cut 3 bases from V and 2 bases from J, with 10 bases between. Germline V gene data show CDR1 as KGHSH and CDR2 as LQKENI. CDR3 length equals 14 residues. Written as DNA, the CDR3 is TGTGCCAGCTCACCGGCAGGGGTCAACACTGAAGCTTTCTTT. As protein: CASSPAGVNTEAFF.

This clone was observed a few times. V gene TRBV4-2 combines with J gene TRBJ2-1, with D perhaps TRBD1 (5 bases). The CDR3 spans 15 residues. V was cut by 0 bases and J by 6 bases, with 12 bases left in between. Germline V gene sequence: CDR1 LGHNA, CDR2 YNFKEQ. The CDR3 DNA follows: TGTGCCAGCAGCCAAGAAGGCAGGGCTGGCAATGAGCAGTTCTTC. Protein: CASSQEGRAGNEQFF.

This chain connects TRBV11-3 to TRBJ1-1; TRBD1 is a possible D gene (6 bases). V gave up 5 bases and J gave up 4 bases, with 14 bases separating them. The CDR3 sequence is 14 residues long. The germline V gene encodes CDR1 SGHNT and CDR2 YENEEA. For the CDR3, the DNA is TGTGCCAGCAGCCAAGGGGGGGTAATCACTGAAGCTTTCTTT. It codes for CASSQGGVITEAFF.

CDR3 residues: CASSPKGFREMGNEQFF. In DNA, the CDR3 is TGTGCCAGCAGCCCCAAGGGGTTCCGGGAGATGGGCAATGAGCAGTTCTTC. The chain couples TRBV7-9 to TRBJ2-1, with TRBD2 as a possible D gene (6 bases). V was cut by 5 bases and J by 6 bases, with 23 bases left in between. This CDR3 has 17 residues. CDR1 SEHNR and CDR2 FQNEAQ come from the germline V gene (reference sequence).

The chain couples TRBV5-1 to TRBJ2-7, with TRBD2 as a possible D gene (5 bases). The CDR3 loop spans 13 amino acids. Trimming cost V 0 bases and J 3 bases, with 7 bases left between them. Germline CDR1 reads SGHRS; CDR2 reads YFSETQ. The CDR3 loop is CASSLGGIYEQYF. In nucleotides, the CDR3 is TGCGCCAGCAGCTTGGGAGGGATCTACGAGCAGTACTTC.

The V and J genes are TRBV30 and TRBJ1-5; no firm D call. Trimming shortened V by 4 bases and J by 2 bases, and 6 bases separated the two germline ends. CDR1 is GTSNPN, CDR2 SVGIG, per germline (reference sequence). The CDR3 is made up of 12 amino acids. CDR3 sequence (DNA): TGTGCCTGGAATAATGGCAATCAGCCCCAGCATTTT. It codes for CAWNNGNQPQHF.

This chain joins TRBV5-4 and TRBJ2-2; D gene ambiguous. Trimming cost V 2 bases and J 5 bases, with 4 bases left between them. CDR1 is SGHNT and CDR2 is YYREEE in the germline V gene (reference sequence). This CDR3 has 12 amino acids. The CDR3 bases are TGTGCCAGCAGCTTAGAGACCGGGGAGCTGTTTTTT. Translating it yields CASSLETGELFF.

J is TRBJ1-4 and V is TRBV6-6; TRBD1 is a possible D gene (5 bases). The CDR3 length is 15 residues. Germline CDR1 is MNHNY and CDR2 is SVGAGI (reference sequence). The V end lost 5 bases, the J end lost 8 bases, and 18 bases lay between the germline ends. The CDR3 region is CASSTLGRAEEKLFF. The CDR3 coding sequence is TGTGCCAGCAGTACCCTCGGCAGGGCGGAGGAAAAACTGTTTTTT.

The rearrangement uses TRBV10-2 and TRBJ2-1, with D uncertain. Germline values: CDR1 WSHSY, CDR2 SAAADI. There are 12 residues in the CDR3. Trimming took off 3 bases at V and 4 bases at J, with 4 bases between the two ends. The CDR3 loop reads CASSETYNEQFF. Here the CDR3 DNA reads TGCGCCAGCAGTGAAACTTACAATGAGCAGTTCTTC.

The chain couples TRBV5-1 to TRBJ2-2; D unresolved. From germline, CDR1 is SGHRS and CDR2 YFSETQ. This CDR3 is 14 amino acids long. V lost 1 base to trimming and J lost 1 base, with 5 bases between them. CDR3 coding DNA: TGCGCCAGCAGCTTGCCGGGGAACACCGGGGAGCTGTTTTTT. It is translated as CASSLPGNTGELFF.

This clone was counted between two and nine times. The rearrangement joins TRBV6-4 to TRBJ2-1; 7 bases map to TRBD2. The length of the CDR3 is 14 residues. Germline V gene data show CDR1 as MRHNA and CDR2 as SNTAGT. After removal of 2 bases from V and 7 bases from J, the junction contained 5 bases not matched to a gene. CDR3 coding DNA: TGTGCCAGCAGTGACAGGGGAGGGAGGAATGAGCAGTTCTTC. Its protein is CASSDRGGRNEQFF.

This chain joins TRBV14 and TRBJ1-6, with a possible D match to TRBD1 (5 bases). The CDR3 length is 14 residues. Trimming took off 1 base at V and 10 bases at J, with 11 bases between the two ends. The germline V gene encodes CDR1 SGHDN and CDR2 FVKESK. Here the CDR3 DNA reads TGTGCCAGCAGCCAAGCAGGGCAGAACTCACCCCTCCACTTT. Encoded protein: CASSQAGQNSPLHF.

This clone was observed once. V is TRBV2 and J is TRBJ1-4; the D is unclear. Per germline, CDR1 SNHLY and CDR2 FYNNEI. With 10 bases removed from V and 10 bases from J, the gap between germline ends came to 16 bases. The CDR3 covers 12 residues. CDR3 region: CANSPMSGKLFF. For the CDR3, the DNA is TGTGCCAACTCCCCTATGAGTGGAAAACTGTTTTTT.

The rearrangement uses TRBV5-6 and TRBJ2-7; possibly TRBD2 for D (7 bases). The V end lost 3 bases, the J end lost 1 base, and 17 bases lay between the germline ends. In germline, CDR1 is SGHDT, CDR2 YYEEEE. The CDR3 consists of 16 residues. The CDR3 loop reads CASSSPLGGHSYEQYF. The DNA for the CDR3 is TGTGCCAGCAGCTCTCCCTTGGGGGGGCATTCCTACGAGCAGTACTTC.

V usage is TRBV27 and J usage is TRBJ1-5; tentative D call: TRBD1 (6 bases). The CDR3 runs to 14 residues. Looked up from germline, CDR1 is MNHEY and CDR2 is SMNVEV (reference sequence). Deletions cut 5 bases from V and 7 bases from J, with 15 bases between. CDR3 region: CASSKGSGGQPQHF. CDR3 nucleotide sequence: TGTGCCAGCAGTAAAGGGTCGGGGGGCCAGCCCCAGCATTTT.

The V call is TRBV28, the J call TRBJ1-5; possible D gene TRBD1, 6 bases. The CDR3 totals 15 residues. CDR1 and CDR2 from the germline V gene are MDHEN and SYDVKM. Trimming cost V 11 bases and J 2 bases, with 19 bases left between them. CDR3 region: CAGARTGIGNQPQHF. In DNA form, the CDR3 reads TGTGCCGGCGCACGCACAGGGATAGGCAATCAGCCCCAGCATTTT.

The chain employs TRBV18 and TRBJ2-7, with 13 bases lining up with TRBD2. The germline gives CDR1 KGHSH, CDR2 LQKENI. Trimming took 3 bases from V and 9 from J; bases not matched to a gene: 8. The CDR3 runs 15 residues. CDR3 DNA sequence: TGTGCCAGCTCACCGGTAGGGACTAGCGGGACAGGGCAGTACTTC. It encodes CASSPVGTSGTGQYF.

The chain has TRBV9 and TRBJ1-1; TRBD1 aligns across 10 bases. Trimming took 3 bases from V and 0 from J; bases not matched to a gene: 17. This CDR3 has 20 amino acids. Germline-derived CDR1 and CDR2 are SGDLS and YYNGEE. CDR3 DNA sequence: TGTGCCAGCAGCGGAATAAGACAGGGGGCCCTAATCAGGATGAACACTGAAGCTTTCTTT. This sequence encodes CASSGIRQGALIRMNTEAFF.

This rearrangement joins TRBV28 to TRBJ2-7; 10 bases line up with TRBD2. The germline CDR1 and CDR2 sequences are MDHEN and SYDVKM. With 5 bases clipped from V and 0 bases from J, the junction kept 16 bases outside the gene matches. The CDR3 loop spans 19 amino acids. The CDR3 coding sequence is TGTGCCAGCAGTCTACCCGGGGCTAGCGGGAGCTCGGGCTCCTACGAGCAGTACTTC. This translates into CASSLPGASGSSGSYEQYF.